These T cell receptor beta chains were read from a single sample in a study of blood T cell repertoires in COVID-19. The method was immunoSEQ multiplex PCR; TCRdb's version includes in-frame clones alone and lacks a portion of them. The sample has some 250,000 clones; roughly nine tenths are singletons. The specimen was peripheral blood. The receptors were sampled from a man in his fifties or sixties with acute or convalescent COVID-19. CDR3s include the opening cysteine and the closing phenylalanine or tryptophan. A D gene is named only where the DNA matches it firmly. The size entry is marked missing in some rows and otherwise reads once, few, many or a size class.

V	J	D	size	CDR3	DNA
TRBV12-3/TRBV12-4	TRBJ1-2	-	once	CASSFGRLDGYTF	TGTGCCAGCAGTTTCGGCAGACTGGATGGCTACACCTTC
TRBV2	TRBJ2-3	-	-	CASSEGGEGTDTQYF	TGTGCCAGCAGTGAAGGGGGCGAGGGCACAGATACGCAGTATTTT
TRBV12-5	TRBJ1-1	TRBD1	-	CASGPDRDEAFF	TGTGCTAGTGGTCCGGACAGGGATGAAGCTTTCTTT
TRBV6-6	TRBJ1-1	-	-	CASTDPGGGSRTEAFF	TGTGCCAGCACCGACCCCGGTGGGGGGTCCCGGACTGAAGCTTTCTTT
TRBV2	TRBJ1-1	-	-	CASSPRDYEVEAFF	TGTGCCAGCAGTCCCCGGGACTATGAAGTTGAAGCTTTCTTT
TRBV19	TRBJ1-5	-	-	CASSGRTNQPQHF	TGTGCCAGTAGTGGGCGGACTAATCAGCCCCAGCATTTT
TRBV5-6	TRBJ1-1	TRBD1	-	CASSWGQARSSAFF	TGTGCCAGCAGCTGGGGACAGGCTAGAAGTTCGGCTTTCTTT
TRBV28	TRBJ1-5	TRBD1	-	CASRLDRGVDQPQHF	TGTGCCAGCAGGCTTGACAGGGGGGTAGATCAGCCCCAGCATTTT
TRBV28	TRBJ2-1	TRBD2	-	CASSLGLAGGNDEQFF	TGTGCCAGCAGTCTCGGACTAGCGGGAGGGAACGATGAGCAGTTCTTC
TRBV27	TRBJ2-7	TRBD2	-	CASSLSTPGTSGIYEQYF	TGTGCCAGCAGTTTATCTACCCCCGGGACTAGCGGGATCTACGAGCAGTACTTC
TRBV5-5	TRBJ2-4	TRBD1	once	CASSYRTGDRIQYF	TGTGCCAGCAGCTACCGGACAGGAGATCGGATTCAGTACTTC
TRBV6-2/TRBV6-3	TRBJ2-7	-	few	CASSWERTYEQYF	TGTGCCAGCAGTTGGGAGCGGACCTACGAGCAGTACTTC
TRBV4-3	TRBJ1-2	TRBD1	-	CASSQDAGQANYGYTF	TGCGCCAGCAGCCAAGATGCGGGACAGGCTAACTATGGCTACACCTTC
TRBV6-4	TRBJ2-3	TRBD2	-	CASSESGSGTDTQYF	TGTGCCAGCAGTGAAAGCGGGAGTGGCACAGATACGCAGTATTTT
TRBV2	TRBJ2-5	-	once	CASRNRIGIGETQYF	TGTGCCAGCAGGAACAGGATAGGGATTGGAGAGACCCAGTACTTC
TRBV28	TRBJ2-5	TRBD2	-	CATSEVRGGRETQYF	TGTGCCACCAGCGAAGTTAGGGGCGGGAGAGAGACCCAGTACTTC
TRBV4-2	TRBJ2-1	-	-	CASSQASYNEQFF	TGTGCCAGCAGCCAGGCCTCCTACAATGAGCAGTTCTTC
TRBV7-2	TRBJ1-1	-	-	CASSLPGQKNTEAFF	TGTGCCAGCAGCTTACCTGGACAGAAGAACACTGAAGCTTTCTTT
TRBV25-1	TRBJ1-2	TRBD1	-	CASTQDRARGYTF	TGTGCCAGCACTCAGGACAGGGCACGCGGCTACACCTTC
TRBV6-5	TRBJ1-5	TRBD1	-	CASSRDRVHQPQHF	TGTGCCAGCAGCCGGGACAGGGTTCATCAGCCCCAGCATTTT
TRBV7-3	TRBJ2-1	-	-	CASSFVGGMSYNEQFF	TGTGCCAGCAGCTTCGTTGGCGGGATGTCCTACAATGAGCAGTTCTTC
TRBV5-3	TRBJ2-4	-	once	CARSLLETEDIQYF	TGTGCCAGAAGCTTGTTAGAGACTGAAGACATTCAGTACTTC
TRBV28	TRBJ1-4	-	-	CASSSLTSGNEKLFF	TGTGCCAGCAGTTCCCTCACCTCGGGGAATGAAAAACTGTTTTTT
TRBV7-8	TRBJ1-1	TRBD1	-	CASSLAYTGGASENTEAFF	TGTGCCAGCAGCTTAGCGTATACAGGGGGCGCGTCGGAGAACACTGAAGCTTTCTTT